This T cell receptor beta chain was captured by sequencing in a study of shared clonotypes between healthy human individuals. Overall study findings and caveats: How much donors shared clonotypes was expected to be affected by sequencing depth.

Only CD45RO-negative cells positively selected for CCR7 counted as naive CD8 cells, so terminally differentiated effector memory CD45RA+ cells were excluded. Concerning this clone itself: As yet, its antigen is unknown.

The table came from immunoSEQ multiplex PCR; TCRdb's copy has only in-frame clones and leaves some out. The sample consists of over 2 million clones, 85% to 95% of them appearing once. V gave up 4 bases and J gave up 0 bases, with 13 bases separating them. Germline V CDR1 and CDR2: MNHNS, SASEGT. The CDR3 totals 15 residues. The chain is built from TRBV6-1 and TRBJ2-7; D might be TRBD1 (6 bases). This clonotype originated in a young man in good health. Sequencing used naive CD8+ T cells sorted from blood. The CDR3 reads CASSVVRTASYEQYF. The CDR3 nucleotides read TGTGCCAGCAGTGTTGTCAGGACAGCCTCCTACGAGCAGTACTTC.